The TCR beta chain described here comes from a study of OX40 agonist ivuxolimab in advanced cancers. In the study overall: Hepatocellular carcinoma, melanoma, renal cell or head and neck cancer occurred in dose-escalation patients. Whole-study findings and limits: At 0.1 to 3.0 mg/kg and by week 6, clonal expansion occurred in CD4+ and CD8+ blood T cells. CD8+ T cells averaged more expanded clones than CD4+. Low normalized T-cell clonal expansion was additionally recorded for some nonresponders.

Worth noting for this clone: Antigen: not known.

The repertoire was sequenced with immunoSEQ multiplex PCR; TCRdb's copy has only in-frame clones and lacks some. The sample has roughly 97,000 clones; 86% are singletons. The TCR sequence derives from an adult with an advanced solid tumor such as melanoma, head and neck, liver or kidney cancer. Sequences were derived from CD4+ or CD8+ T cells sorted from blood, sampled in a trial of the OX40 agonist ivuxolimab.

For the CDR3, the DNA is TGTGCCAGCAGCAAGGGAGACAGCCAGGCGCATATGAACACTGAAGCTTTCTTT. Amino acids: CASSKGDSQAHMNTEAFF. This chain connects TRBV21-1 to TRBJ1-1. TRBV21-1 is a known pseudogene. This CDR3 has 18 residues.